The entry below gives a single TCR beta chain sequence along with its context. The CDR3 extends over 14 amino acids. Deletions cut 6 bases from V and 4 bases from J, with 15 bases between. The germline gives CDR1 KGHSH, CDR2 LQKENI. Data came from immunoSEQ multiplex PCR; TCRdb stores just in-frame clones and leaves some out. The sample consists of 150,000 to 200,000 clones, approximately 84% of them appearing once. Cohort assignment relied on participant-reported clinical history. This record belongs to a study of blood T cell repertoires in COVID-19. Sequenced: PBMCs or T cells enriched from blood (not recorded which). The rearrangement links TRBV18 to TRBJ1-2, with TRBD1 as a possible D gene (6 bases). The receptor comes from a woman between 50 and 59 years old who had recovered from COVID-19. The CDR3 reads CASSRNTGSYGYTF. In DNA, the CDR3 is TGTGCCAGCTCCCGAAACACAGGGTCCTATGGCTACACCTTC.